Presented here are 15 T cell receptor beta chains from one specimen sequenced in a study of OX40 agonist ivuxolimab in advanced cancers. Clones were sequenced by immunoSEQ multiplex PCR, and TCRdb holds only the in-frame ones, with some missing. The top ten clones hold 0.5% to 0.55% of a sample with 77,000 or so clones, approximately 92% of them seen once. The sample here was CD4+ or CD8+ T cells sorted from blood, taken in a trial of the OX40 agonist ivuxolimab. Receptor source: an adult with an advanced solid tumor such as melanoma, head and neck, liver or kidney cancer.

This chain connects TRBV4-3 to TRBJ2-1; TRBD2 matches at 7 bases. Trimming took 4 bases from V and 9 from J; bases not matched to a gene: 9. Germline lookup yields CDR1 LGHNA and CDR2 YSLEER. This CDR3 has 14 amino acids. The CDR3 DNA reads TGCGCCAGCAGCCGGGAGGGAGTGGGGCTTGAGCAGTTCTTC. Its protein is CASSREGVGLEQFF.

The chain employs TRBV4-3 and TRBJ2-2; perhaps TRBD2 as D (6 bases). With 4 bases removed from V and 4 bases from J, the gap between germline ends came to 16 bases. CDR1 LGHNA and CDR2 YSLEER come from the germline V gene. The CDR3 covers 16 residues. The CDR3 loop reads CASSRLLSGVTGELFF. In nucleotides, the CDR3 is TGCGCCAGCAGCCGACTCTTGTCGGGAGTCACCGGGGAGCTGTTTTTT.

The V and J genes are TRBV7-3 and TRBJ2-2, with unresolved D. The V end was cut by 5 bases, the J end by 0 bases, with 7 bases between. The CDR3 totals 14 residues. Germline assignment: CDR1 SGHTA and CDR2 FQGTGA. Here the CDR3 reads CASSETSNTGELFF. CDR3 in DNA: TGTGCCAGCAGCGAGACTTCGAACACCGGGGAGCTGTTTTTT.

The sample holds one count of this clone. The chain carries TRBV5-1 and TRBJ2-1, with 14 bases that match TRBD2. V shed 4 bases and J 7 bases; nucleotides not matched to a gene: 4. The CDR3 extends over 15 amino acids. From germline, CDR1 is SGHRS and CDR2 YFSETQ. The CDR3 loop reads CASSPGTSGRNEQFF. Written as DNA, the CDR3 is TGCGCCAGCAGCCCCGGGACTAGCGGGAGAAATGAGCAGTTCTTC.

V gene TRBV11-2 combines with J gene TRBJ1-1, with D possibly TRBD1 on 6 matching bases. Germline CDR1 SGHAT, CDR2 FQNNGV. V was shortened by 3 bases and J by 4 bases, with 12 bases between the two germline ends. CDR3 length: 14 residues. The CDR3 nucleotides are TGTGCCAGCAGCTTCTGGGTGGGGGCCACTGAAGCTTTCTTT. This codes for CASSFWVGATEAFF.

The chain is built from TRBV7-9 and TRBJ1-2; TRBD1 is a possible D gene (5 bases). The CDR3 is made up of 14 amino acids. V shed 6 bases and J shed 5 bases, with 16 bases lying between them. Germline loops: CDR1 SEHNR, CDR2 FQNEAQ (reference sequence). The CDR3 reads CASRPTGTEYGYTF. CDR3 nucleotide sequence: TGTGCCAGCAGACCTACCGGGACGGAATATGGCTACACCTTC.

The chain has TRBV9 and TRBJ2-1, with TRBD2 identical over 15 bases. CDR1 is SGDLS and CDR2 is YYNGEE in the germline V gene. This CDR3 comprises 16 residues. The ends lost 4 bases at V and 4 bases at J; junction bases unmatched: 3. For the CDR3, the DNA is TGTGCCAGCAGCCCCGGGACTAGCGGGAGGTACAATGAGCAGTTCTTC. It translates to CASSPGTSGRYNEQFF.

The chain's CDR3 is CASSTFDTQYF. DNA for the CDR3: TGTGCCAGCAGCACCTTCGATACGCAGTATTTT. The rearrangement joins TRBV9 to TRBJ2-3; no firm D call. The CDR3 runs to 11 residues. Germline assignment: CDR1 SGDLS and CDR2 YYNGEE. The V end was cut by 4 bases, the J end by 6 bases, with 6 bases between.

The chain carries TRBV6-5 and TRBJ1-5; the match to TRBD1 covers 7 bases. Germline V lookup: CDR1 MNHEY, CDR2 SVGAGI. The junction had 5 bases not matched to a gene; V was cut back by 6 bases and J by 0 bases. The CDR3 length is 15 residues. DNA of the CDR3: TGTGCCAGCAGCCGGGACAGCAATAGCAATCAGCCCCAGCATTTT. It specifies CASSRDSNSNQPQHF.

The CDR3 nucleotides are TGCGCCAGCAGCTTGAACAGCCCTCCGGGGGACACTGAAGCTTTCTTT. Translation gives CASSLNSPPGDTEAFF. V usage is TRBV5-1 and J usage is TRBJ1-1, with a possible D match to TRBD1 (5 bases). CDR1 is SGHRS, CDR2 YFSETQ, per germline. V lost 1 base and J lost 3, with 16 bases in between. The CDR3 runs to 16 residues.

The CDR3 DNA sequence: TGTGCCAGCAGCGTAGACCCCTCCATAGATACGCAGTATTTT. This sequence encodes CASSVDPSIDTQYF. This sequence joins TRBV9 and TRBJ2-3; D is unresolved. Per the germline V gene, CDR1 is SGDLS and CDR2 is YYNGEE. The V end lost 0 bases, the J end lost 5 bases, and 10 bases lay between the germline ends. The CDR3 length is 14 residues.

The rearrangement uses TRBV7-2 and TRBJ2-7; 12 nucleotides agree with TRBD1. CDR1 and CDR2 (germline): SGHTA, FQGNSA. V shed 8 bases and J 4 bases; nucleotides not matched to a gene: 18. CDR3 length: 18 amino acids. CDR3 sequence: CASSLTLSGTGGWYEQYF. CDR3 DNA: TGTGCCAGCTCCTTAACCTTGTCCGGGACAGGGGGCTGGTACGAGCAGTACTTC.

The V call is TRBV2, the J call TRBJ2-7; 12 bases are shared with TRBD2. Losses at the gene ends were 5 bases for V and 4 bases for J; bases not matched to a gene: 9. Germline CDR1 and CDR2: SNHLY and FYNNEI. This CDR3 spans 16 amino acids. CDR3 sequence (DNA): TGTGCCAGCAGTACACTGACTAGCGGGAGCCCATACGAGCAGTACTTC. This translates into CASSTLTSGSPYEQYF.

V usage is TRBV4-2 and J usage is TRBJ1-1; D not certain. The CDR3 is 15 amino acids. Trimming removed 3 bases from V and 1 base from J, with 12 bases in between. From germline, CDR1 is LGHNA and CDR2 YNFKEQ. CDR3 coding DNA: TGTGCCAGCAGCCAGAGGGCCCCCTCGAACACTGAAGCTTTCTTT. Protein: CASSQRAPSNTEAFF.

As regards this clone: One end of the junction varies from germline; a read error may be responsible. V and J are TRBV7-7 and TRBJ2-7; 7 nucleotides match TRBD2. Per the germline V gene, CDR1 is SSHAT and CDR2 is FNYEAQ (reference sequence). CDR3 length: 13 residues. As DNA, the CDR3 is TGTGCTAGCAGCTCGGGACTAAACTACGAGCAGTACTTC. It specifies CASSSGLNYEQYF.